This passage covers 23 T cell receptor beta chains from one sample sequenced in a study of T cells in tuberculosis. Generated by immunoSEQ multiplex PCR, the TCRdb table keeps only in-frame clones and is missing some. The sample gives 20,000 to 25,000 clones, nearly 97% of which show up once; 9% to 9.5% is in the top ten. The sample consisted of PBMCs. The source of these receptors is a donor aged 10-29 years with latent tuberculosis or without tuberculosis infection.

This clone has a single count. This chain uses TRBV27 with TRBJ2-1; no clear D. From germline, CDR1 is MNHEY and CDR2 SMNVEV (reference sequence). This CDR3 is 15 amino acids long. The V end was cut by 6 bases, the J end by 0 bases, with 12 bases between. The CDR3 DNA reads as TGTGCCAGCAGGCAAGAGATGAGCTCCTACAATGAGCAGTTCTTC. Translated, it gives CASRQEMSSYNEQFF.

The genes are TRBV19 and TRBJ1-2; the D gene is possibly TRBD1 (6 bases). Germline lookup yields CDR1 LNHDA and CDR2 SQIVND (reference sequence). Trimming took off 5 bases at V and 1 base at J, with 17 bases between the two ends. CDR3 size: 16 residues. The CDR3 sequence: CASSLFGTPINYGYTF. The DNA for the CDR3 is TGTGCCAGTAGTTTATTCGGGACACCGATTAACTATGGCTACACCTTC.

The chain uses TRBV19 and TRBJ2-5; possibly TRBD2 for D (6 bases). The CDR3 runs to 15 residues. The V gene lost 5 bases and the J gene lost 7 bases, with 20 bases spanning the gap. Germline CDR1 and CDR2: LNHDA and SQIVND (reference sequence). This CDR3 reads CASSPRTGSTRTQYF. In nucleotides, the CDR3 is TGTGCCAGTAGTCCCAGAACCGGGAGTACTAGGACCCAGTACTTC. The full variable domain, with the rest looked up from reference TRBV19 and TRBJ2-5, is DGGITQSPKYLFRKEGQNVTLSCEQNLNHDAMYWYRQDPGQGLRLIYYSQIVNDFQKGDIAEGYSVSREKKESFPLTVTSAQKNPTAFYLCASSPRTGSTRTQYFGPGTRLLVL.

This chain uses TRBV2 with TRBJ1-3, with D hard to call. In germline, CDR1 is SNHLY, CDR2 FYNNEI. V lost 4 bases, J lost 0 bases, and 10 bases lay in between. This CDR3 spans 15 amino acids. The CDR3: CASSAGFTSGNTIYF. Written as DNA, the CDR3 is TGTGCCAGCAGTGCGGGGTTTACCTCTGGAAACACCATATATTTT.

This sequence joins TRBV4-1 and TRBJ2-3, with TRBD2 matching over 8 bases. In germline, CDR1 is MGHRA, CDR2 YSYEKL. The J segment lost 1 base and the V segment lost 1 base, leaving 7 bases of the junction unmatched. The CDR3 covers 17 residues. CDR3 nucleotides: TGCGCCAGCAGCCAAGTTCTGCAGCGGGGGCGCACAGATACGCAGTATTTT. It codes for CASSQVLQRGRTDTQYF.

The J gene is TRBJ1-1, the V gene TRBV4-1; TRBD1 agrees at 9 bases. CDR1 and CDR2 (germline): MGHRA, YSYEKL. Trimming took 1 base from V and 3 from J; bases not matched to a gene: 9. The length of the CDR3 is 17 residues. The chain's CDR3 is CASSQVQQGAMDTEAFF. Written as DNA, the CDR3 is TGCGCCAGCAGCCAAGTTCAACAGGGGGCCATGGACACTGAAGCTTTCTTT.

The V gene is TRBV9, the J gene TRBJ2-3, with TRBD2 identical over 10 bases. The CDR3 has 16 residues. The V segment lost 1 base and the J segment 3 bases; nucleotides outside the gene matches: 5. The germline V gene encodes CDR1 SGDLS and CDR2 YYNGEE. The CDR3 here is CASSVSSGGMTDTQYF. CDR3 coding DNA: TGTGCCAGCAGCGTAAGTAGCGGGGGGATGACAGATACGCAGTATTTT.

CDR3 loop: CASSYDGGAMNTEAFF. CDR3 nucleotide sequence: TGTGCCAGCAGTTACGACGGGGGGGCCATGAACACTGAAGCTTTCTTT. The chain links TRBV6-5 to TRBJ1-1; maybe TRBD1 (6 bases). Germline lookup yields CDR1 MNHEY and CDR2 SVGAGI. The CDR3 is 16 amino acids. With 2 bases removed from V and 0 bases from J, the gap between germline ends came to 13 bases.

V usage is TRBV30 and J usage is TRBJ2-2, with 14 bases fitting TRBD2. The junction had 2 bases not matched to a gene; V was cut back by 8 bases and J by 0 bases. In germline, CDR1 is GTSNPN, CDR2 SVGIG (reference sequence). The CDR3 extends over 15 amino acids. The CDR3 is CARTSGGTNTGELFF. The CDR3 nucleotides are TGTGCCCGGACTAGCGGGGGGACGAACACCGGGGAGCTGTTTTTT.

This chain connects TRBV5-1 to TRBJ2-4; the match to TRBD1 covers 7 bases. Germline values: CDR1 SGHRS, CDR2 YFSETQ. The CDR3 contains 14 residues. With V trimmed by 3 bases and J by 13 bases, 13 bases remained unmatched. This chain's CDR3 is CASSSLPEQGDQYF. The CDR3 DNA reads TGCGCCAGCAGCTCGCTTCCGGAGCAGGGGGACCAGTACTTC.

The rearrangement links TRBV13 to TRBJ2-5, with TRBD1 as a possible D gene (5 bases). The ends were cut back, 2 bases at V and 3 bases at J, with 13 bases in the middle. The CDR3 covers 15 residues. Germline assignment: CDR1 PRHDT and CDR2 FYEKMQ (reference sequence). The DNA of the CDR3 is TGTGCCAGCAGCTTATCCCCCCCAGGGAAAGAGACCCAGTACTTC. Translated: CASSLSPPGKETQYF. The whole variable domain, remainder taken from reference TRBV13 and TRBJ2-5, is AAGVIQSPRHLIKEKRETATLKCYPIPRHDTVYWYQQGPGQDPQFLISFYEKMQSDKGSIPDRFSAQQFSDYHSELNMSSLELGDSALYFCASSLSPPGKETQYFGPGTRLLVL.

This chain links TRBV28 with TRBJ1-5, with D possibly being TRBD1 (6 bases). This CDR3 has 16 residues. Germline CDR1 is MDHEN and CDR2 is SYDVKM. Between the trimmed V and J ends, which lost 6 bases and 0 bases, there was a span of 15 bases. CDR3 loop: CASRLTGTNSNQPQHF. The CDR3 DNA sequence: TGTGCCAGCAGGCTTACCGGGACAAATAGCAATCAGCCCCAGCATTTT.

The chain recombines TRBV19 with TRBJ1-3, with a possible D match to TRBD1 (6 bases). The CDR3 is 16 residues long. Trimming shortened V by 2 bases and J by 0 bases, and 11 bases separated the two germline ends. Germline assignment: CDR1 LNHDA and CDR2 SQIVND (reference sequence). The CDR3 nucleotides read TGTGCCAGTAGTATAACAGGGAGCATCTCTGGAAACACCATATATTTT. Translation gives CASSITGSISGNTIYF.

The chain combines TRBV5-1 with TRBJ1-1; TRBD1 aligns across 8 bases. V lost 0 bases and J lost 4; bases outside the gene matches: 2. The germline V gene has CDR1 SGHRS and CDR2 YFSETQ. CDR3 length: 14 residues. CDR3 nucleotide sequence: TGCGCCAGCAGCTTGGAGGACAGGGCCACTGAAGCTTTCTTT. Its translation: CASSLEDRATEAFF.

This rearrangement joins TRBV27 to TRBJ1-6; D might be TRBD1 (5 bases). V dropped 6 bases and J dropped 14 bases, with 17 bases sitting between them. The CDR3 runs 13 residues. Germline V CDR1 and CDR2: MNHEY, SMNVEV (reference sequence). DNA of the CDR3: TGTGCCAGCAGCAGGGAGGGCGGCGAAGCCCTCCACTTT. Translation: CASSREGGEALHF.

J is TRBJ1-1 and V is TRBV5-4, with unresolved D. V lost 1 base and J lost 0, with 7 bases in between. The CDR3 covers 14 residues. CDR1 and CDR2 from the germline V gene are SGHNT and YYREEE (reference sequence). CDR3 residues: CASSLRGVNTEAFF. As DNA, the CDR3 is TGTGCCAGCAGCTTGCGCGGGGTGAACACTGAAGCTTTCTTT.

This chain uses TRBV7-3 with TRBJ1-1, with D uncertain. This CDR3 region has 13 residues. Germline CDR1 SGHTA, CDR2 FQGTGA. Trimming took off 5 bases at V and 1 base at J, with 8 bases between the two ends. In nucleotides, the CDR3 is TGTGCCAGCAGCAGCTCGGGGAACACTGAAGCTTTCTTT. Translating it yields CASSSSGNTEAFF.

This rearrangement joins TRBV15 to TRBJ1-2, with TRBD1 matching 11 bases. Unmatched junction bases numbered 12, after V lost 0 bases and J lost 3 bases. Germline V gene data show CDR1 as LNHNV and CDR2 as YYDKDF (reference sequence). The CDR3 contains 19 residues. CDR3 protein: CATSRDLGTGGLEDYGYTF. Here the CDR3 DNA reads TGTGCCACCAGCAGAGATCTGGGGACAGGGGGGTTGGAAGACTATGGCTACACCTTC.

The chain combines TRBV29-1 with TRBJ2-7, with 7 bases identical to TRBD1. With V trimmed by 6 bases and J by 7 bases, 9 bases remained unmatched. Germline CDR1 SQVTM, CDR2 ANQGSEA. This CDR3 region has 12 residues. CDR3 protein: CSVFDRASEQYF. CDR3 DNA: TGCAGCGTGTTCGACAGGGCTTCGGAGCAGTACTTC.

The V and J genes are TRBV21-1 and TRBJ1-5. TRBV21-1 is designated a pseudogene. This CDR3 spans 14 amino acids. The CDR3 coding sequence is TGTGCCAGCAGCCCCCTTCGGGGGAATCAGCCCCAGCATTTT. Amino acids: CASSPLRGNQPQHF.

CDR3 protein: CASSLTPLMNTEAFF. Here the CDR3 DNA reads TGTGCCAGCAGCCTGACACCCCTCATGAACACTGAAGCTTTCTTT. This rearrangement joins TRBV5-5 to TRBJ1-1, with D uncertain. Germline V gives CDR1 SGHKS, CDR2 YYEKEE (reference sequence). CDR3 length: 15 amino acids. With 4 bases removed from V and 0 bases from J, the gap between germline ends came to 13 bases. Using reference TRBV5-5 and TRBJ1-1 for the parts outside the CDR3, the full variable domain is DAGVTQSPTHLIKTRGQQVTLRCSPISGHKSVSWYQQVLGQGPQFIFQYYEKEERGRGNFPDRFSARQFPNYSSELNVNALLLGDSALYLCASSLTPLMNTEAFFGQGTRLTVV.

The chain couples TRBV4-1 to TRBJ2-7, with 7 bases fitting TRBD1. Germline CDR1 MGHRA, CDR2 YSYEKL. This CDR3 contains 15 residues. V dropped 1 base and J dropped 2; count of bases not matched to a gene: 5. The CDR3 loop is CASSQVGRGPYEQYV. The DNA of the CDR3 is TGCGCCAGCAGCCAAGTGGGTAGGGGGCCCTACGAGCAGTACGTC.

The V and J genes are TRBV29-1 and TRBJ2-7, with D hard to call. The CDR3 length is 11 residues. V lost 7 bases and J 5 bases, leaving 12 bases between the germline ends. Germline values: CDR1 SQVTM, CDR2 ANQGSEA. Here the CDR3 DNA reads TGCAGCGCTGTATCTCCTAACGAGCAGTACTTC. The encoded protein is CSAVSPNEQYF.